The 15 T cell receptor beta chains listed next were all sequenced from one sample in a study of T-cell memory formation after mild COVID-19. TCRdb re-called the 5' RACE reads with MiXCR, one entry per CDR3 protein. There are 25,000 to 30,000 distinct CDR3 sequences in the sample; roughly a sixth occur only once, and just over 1.4% lies in the top ten. The specimen was PBMCs or a T cell subset sorted from them (not recorded which). These receptor sequences come from an adult who had mild COVID-19 (a few samples of this study predate the infection). Cell type and time point are not known.

This clonotype appeared many times. V gene TRBV5-1 combines with J gene TRBJ1-1; D call uncertain. The CDR3 is 15 residues long. CDR1 is SGHRS and CDR2 is YFSETQ in the germline V gene. Trimming removed 4 bases from V and 3 bases from J, with 16 bases in between. The CDR3 DNA reads as TGCGCCAGCAGCGTAACAACCGGGAGTGACACTGAAGCTTTCTTT. The encoded protein is CASSVTTGSDTEAFF.

This clonotype was detected ten times or more. The CDR3 DNA reads TGTGCCAGCAGTTTACACACAGATACGCAGTATTTT. Translation: CASSLHTDTQYF. The chain couples TRBV12-3 or TRBV12-4 to TRBJ2-3; no clear D. The CDR3 runs 12 residues. The V end was cut by 2 bases, the J end by 2 bases, with 2 bases between.

The table lists this clonotype with many counts. This chain uses TRBV7-9 with TRBJ1-2; no definite D call. Germline values: CDR1 SEHNR, CDR2 FQNEAQ (reference sequence). This CDR3 region has 13 residues. Trimming took off 6 bases at V and 8 bases at J, with 16 bases between the two ends. The CDR3, as DNA: TGTGCCAGCAGTTCCACAACCTTTTACGGCTACACCTTC. As protein: CASSSTTFYGYTF.

The chain links TRBV2 to TRBJ1-5; a possible D gene is TRBD1 (6 bases). Germline V gene sequence: CDR1 SNHLY, CDR2 FYNNEI. The CDR3 runs to 13 residues. The germline V and J ends were trimmed by 6 bases and 3 bases, with 9 bases remaining between them. CDR3 bases: TGTGCCAGCAGGAGACAGGCCAATCAGCCCCAGCATTTT. This encodes CASRRQANQPQHF.

The chain combines TRBV5-1 with TRBJ2-1; TRBD1 or TRBD2 may be the D gene (7 bases each). The V and J ends lost 4 bases and 3 bases respectively, with 20 bases between them. The CDR3 is made up of 17 amino acids. Germline CDR1 SGHRS, CDR2 YFSETQ. The CDR3 bases are TGCGCCAGCAGCCCCACTCAGGGGGAGGGGTTCTACAATGAGCAGTTCTTC. Protein product: CASSPTQGEGFYNEQFF.

This clonotype was recorded at least ten times. The chain is built from TRBV7-7 and TRBJ2-2; D is uncertain. The length of the CDR3 is 15 residues. CDR1 is SSHAT, CDR2 FNYEAQ, per germline (reference sequence). The germline V and J ends were trimmed by 4 bases and 4 bases, with 13 bases remaining between them. CDR3: CASSSDTLPTGELFF. For the CDR3, the DNA is TGTGCCAGCAGCTCCGACACACTCCCCACCGGGGAGCTGTTTTTT.

This clonotype is a singleton in its sample. The chain combines TRBV5-6 with TRBJ1-5; unclear D gene. V was pared by 3 bases and J by 9 bases, with 10 bases between. The CDR3 covers 12 residues. CDR1 is SGHDT and CDR2 is YYEEEE in the germline V gene. The DNA of the CDR3 is TGTGCCAGCAGCTCCTTAGGAAGGCCCCAGCATTTT. Translated: CASSSLGRPQHF. The complete variable domain, with remaining parts taken from reference TRBV5-6 and TRBJ1-5, reads DAGVTQSPTHLIKTRGQQVTLRCSPKSGHDTVSWYQQALGQGPQFIFQYYEEEERQRGNFPDRFSGHQFPNYSSELNVNALLLGDSALYLCASSSLGRPQHFGDGTRLSIL.

This clonotype turned up a few times. The V gene is TRBV19, the J gene TRBJ1-5, with D possibly TRBD1 on 6 matching bases. Trimming pared 3 bases from V and 3 bases from J, leaving 9 bases between. There are 14 residues in the CDR3. Germline V gene data show CDR1 as LNHDA and CDR2 as SQIVND (reference sequence). In nucleotides, the CDR3 is TGTGCCAGTAGTATGGACAGATTCAATCAGCCCCAGCATTTT. Translating it yields CASSMDRFNQPQHF.

There are many counts of this clonotype. The chain combines TRBV10-2 with TRBJ2-7; 10 bases map to TRBD1. CDR3 length equals 15 residues. The trim removed 3 bases at V and 0 bases at J, leaving 2 bases unmatched. Germline V gene sequence: CDR1 WSHSY, CDR2 SAAADI. In DNA form, the CDR3 reads TGCGCCAGCAGTGACCGGGACAGGGGCTCCTACGAGCAGTACTTC. This translates into CASSDRDRGSYEQYF.

This clonotype came up many times. The chain has TRBV20-1 and TRBJ2-7; D assignment may be TRBD1 or TRBD2 (5 bases each). The length of the CDR3 is 13 residues. Per germline, CDR1 DFQATT and CDR2 SNEGSKA (reference sequence). V lost 5 bases, J lost 7 bases, and 18 bases lay in between. The CDR3 DNA reads as TGCAGTGCTGCCGGGACCCCTCCTGGGGAGCAGTACTTC. Protein: CSAAGTPPGEQYF.

On this clonotype: It may be a read error: a sequence one base away is much more abundant. The chain links TRBV5-1 to TRBJ2-3; D may be TRBD1 (6 bases). The CDR3 consists of 16 residues. Germline lookup yields CDR1 SGHRS and CDR2 YFSETQ. V shed 2 bases and J shed 3 bases, with 16 bases lying between them. CDR3 coding DNA: TGCGCCAGCAGCTTTGTGGGGGCGGTTCGAACAGATACGCAGTATTTT. Its translation is CASSFVGAVRTDTQYF.

This clonotype was recorded only once. The chain joins TRBV6-5 to TRBJ2-7; D may correspond to TRBD1 or TRBD2 (5 bases each). Between the trimmed V and J ends, which lost 8 bases and 9 bases, there was a span of 29 bases. This CDR3 has 16 amino acids. Germline CDR1 is MNHEY and CDR2 is SVGAGI. The CDR3 spells CASGRDSDRMTLRQYF. In DNA, the CDR3 is TGTGCCAGCGGGAGAGACAGTGATCGTATGACCCTCCGGCAGTACTTC.

This clonotype was observed at least ten times. The chain recombines TRBV5-1 with TRBJ2-1, with D perhaps matching TRBD1 (5 bases). The V gene's germline CDR1 is SGHRS and CDR2 YFSETQ. V was pared by 1 base and J by 8 bases, with 10 bases between. This CDR3 spans 13 amino acids. The CDR3 DNA is TGCGCCAGCAGCTTGAGCCAGGGCTATGAGCAGTTCTTC. Encoded protein: CASSLSQGYEQFF. Complete variable domain (other parts from reference TRBV5-1 and TRBJ2-1): KAGVTQTPRYLIKTRGQQVTLSCSPISGHRSVSWYQQTPGQGLQFLFEYFSETQRNKGNFPGRFSGRQFSNSRSEMNVSTLELGDSALYLCASSLSQGYEQFFGPGTRLTVL.

This clonotype was counted at least ten times. The chain recombines TRBV3-1 with TRBJ2-7; TRBD2 matches 10 bases. With 10 bases clipped from V and 2 bases from J, the junction kept 8 bases outside the gene matches. This CDR3 has 14 amino acids. Germline V lookup: CDR1 LGHDT, CDR2 YNNKEL (reference sequence). CDR3: CAISLSGRPYEQYF. Here the CDR3 DNA reads TGTGCCATTTCACTTAGCGGGAGGCCCTACGAGCAGTACTTC.

For this clonotype: Just one base apart from a much larger clone, this may be a read error. The V call is TRBV7-6, the J call TRBJ2-5, with unresolved D. V was clipped by 5 bases and J by 2 bases, with 12 bases between them. CDR1 and CDR2 from the germline V gene are SGHVS and FNYEAQ. The CDR3 is made up of 14 amino acids. CDR3 DNA sequence: TGTGCCAGCAGCCCCAATGTGGTACAAGAGACCCAGTACTTC. Translation: CASSPNVVQETQYF. The whole variable domain, remainder taken from reference TRBV7-6 and TRBJ2-5, is GAGVSQSPRYKVTKRGQDVALRCDPISGHVSLYWYRQALGQGPEFLTYFNYEAQQDKSGLPNDRFSAERPEGSISTLTIQRTEQRDSAMYRCASSPNVVQETQYFGPGTRLLVL.